Shown below are 26 T cell receptor beta chains from a single sample sequenced in a study of cytomegalovirus exposure and HLA in healthy donors. The PCR used 60 Vbeta and 13 Jbeta primers. Method: immunoSEQ multiplex PCR; TCRdb's copy keeps in-frame clones and lacks some. The table has 75,000 to 100,000 clones, 70% to 80% seen once. Source material: PBMCs. These receptors originate from a man in his fifties or sixties in good health and CMV-seropositive.

The chain employs TRBV7-9 and TRBJ2-1; 10 bases are shared with TRBD2. V trimming: 1 base; J trimming: 5 bases; junction bases outside the gene matches: 2. Germline CDR1 is SEHNR and CDR2 is FQNEAQ (reference sequence). This CDR3 region has 15 residues. Here the CDR3 DNA reads TGTGCCAGCAGCTTAGGGACTAGCGGAAACAATGAGCAGTTCTTC. The encoded protein is CASSLGTSGNNEQFF.

The rearrangement joins TRBV9 to TRBJ2-5, with D perhaps TRBD1 (6 bases). Trimming took 3 bases from V and 2 from J, leaving 14 bases between them. CDR1 and CDR2 from the germline V gene are SGDLS and YYNGEE. CDR3 size: 15 residues. CDR3 nucleotides: TGTGCCAGCAGCGGTTTGGGAAGGGGGCAAGAGACCCAGTACTTC. Its protein is CASSGLGRGQETQYF.

The rearrangement joins TRBV28 to TRBJ1-2, with D possibly being TRBD1 (6 bases). Germline V gene sequence: CDR1 MDHEN, CDR2 SYDVKM. V lost 8 bases and J lost 13, with 17 bases in between. CDR3 length: 11 residues. DNA for the CDR3: TGTGCCAGCTCGACCCCAGGGGTTGTCACCTTC. Translated: CASSTPGVVTF.

The sample holds a few counts of this clone. The V and J genes are TRBV6-5 and TRBJ2-7; TRBD1 agrees at 11 bases. The CDR3 is 12 residues long. V trimming: 6 bases; J trimming: 9 bases; junction bases outside the gene matches: 4. The V gene's germline CDR1 is MNHEY and CDR2 SVGAGI. The CDR3 DNA follows: TGTGCCAGCAGGGACAGGGGGCTTGGGCAGTACTTC. Its translation is CASRDRGLGQYF.

This chain connects TRBV2 to TRBJ2-7; the D gene is possibly TRBD1 (6 bases). Per the germline V gene, CDR1 is SNHLY and CDR2 is FYNNEI. Trimming removed 10 bases at V and 6 bases at J, with 19 bases between. This CDR3 has 13 residues. CDR3 nucleotides: TGTGCCACCAGACCAGGGGTTTCGGCCGAGCAGTACTTC. It codes for CATRPGVSAEQYF.

The J gene is TRBJ2-7, the V gene TRBV5-6; unclear D gene. This CDR3 is 13 amino acids long. Looked up from germline, CDR1 is SGHDT and CDR2 is YYEEEE. The chain's CDR3 is CTRAPSPLDEQYF. The CDR3 region has the DNA TGTACGCGAGCCCCTAGTCCATTAGACGAGCAGTACTTC.

This chain connects TRBV6-1 to TRBJ1-6; D is possibly TRBD1 (6 bases). CDR1 is MNHNS, CDR2 SASEGT, per germline. The CDR3 spans 15 residues. V was clipped by 8 bases and J by 6 bases, with 17 bases between them. CDR3 bases: TGTGCCAGCTCTTATGGAGTGGGGGCTAATTCACCCCTCCACTTT. Its translation: CASSYGVGANSPLHF.

The sample holds a few counts of this clone. The chain carries TRBV7-9 and TRBJ1-1; 11 bases agree with TRBD1. After removal of 1 base from V and 6 bases from J, the junction contained 1 base not matched to a gene. The CDR3 loop spans 14 amino acids. The germline gives CDR1 SEHNR, CDR2 FQNEAQ (reference sequence). CDR3 sequence: CASSLGTGGPEAFF. CDR3 DNA: TGTGCCAGCAGCTTAGGGACAGGGGGCCCTGAAGCTTTCTTT.

The rearrangement links TRBV7-3 to TRBJ2-5; TRBD2 aligns across 7 bases. Germline assignment: CDR1 SGHTA and CDR2 FQGTGA. The V gene end was trimmed by 1 base and the J gene end by 5 bases; junction bases not matched to a gene: 7. This CDR3 region has 15 residues. The CDR3 nucleotides are TGTGCCAGCAGCTTAAGTGGGGGGGAGTTGGAGACCCAGTACTTC. Translating gives CASSLSGGELETQYF. Using reference TRBV7-3 and TRBJ2-5 for the parts outside the CDR3, the full variable domain is GAGVSQTPSNKVTEKGKYVELRCDPISGHTALYWYRQSLGQGPEFLIYFQGTGAADDSGLPNDRFFAVRPEGSVSTLKIQRTERGDSAVYLCASSLSGGELETQYFGPGTRLLVL.

This sequence joins TRBV18 and TRBJ2-7; TRBD1 matches 11 bases. With 6 bases clipped from V and 3 bases from J, the junction kept 4 bases outside the gene matches. CDR1 and CDR2 (germline): KGHSH, LQKENI. The CDR3 is 14 amino acids. The CDR3 sequence: CASSLGQGGYEQYF. As DNA, the CDR3 is TGTGCCAGCTCCTTGGGACAGGGGGGCTACGAGCAGTACTTC.

This clone has a handful of counts. The gene calls are TRBV7-2 and TRBJ2-7, with 8 positions matching TRBD1. Germline CDR1 SGHTA, CDR2 FQGNSA. The CDR3 length is 14 residues. V lost 6 bases and J lost 3; bases outside the gene matches: 7. DNA of the CDR3: TGTGCCAGCAGTCCGGACAGGGTGGGCTACGAGCAGTACTTC. Its translation is CASSPDRVGYEQYF.

The CDR3: CASRGPGVGNQPQHF. The DNA of the CDR3 is TGCGCCAGCAGAGGTCCGGGGGTAGGCAATCAGCCCCAGCATTTT. V usage is TRBV10-2 and J usage is TRBJ1-5, with D tentatively TRBD1 (5 bases). The germline V gene has CDR1 WSHSY and CDR2 SAAADI. The length of the CDR3 is 15 residues. The V and J ends lost 6 bases and 2 bases respectively, with 14 bases between them.

The chain combines TRBV28 with TRBJ1-1; the D is unclear. This CDR3 region has 15 residues. Germline-derived CDR1 and CDR2 are MDHEN and SYDVKM. V dropped 5 bases and J dropped 3 bases, with 16 bases sitting between them. The CDR3 reads CASSLLAASDTEAFF. The CDR3 DNA reads as TGTGCCAGCAGTCTCCTGGCAGCGTCGGACACTGAAGCTTTCTTT.

The genes are TRBV11-3 and TRBJ2-3, with TRBD2 identical over 8 bases. The CDR3 has 17 residues. V dropped 5 bases and J dropped 1; count of bases not matched to a gene: 11. The germline CDR1 and CDR2 sequences are SGHNT and YENEEA. This CDR3 reads CASSEREPGGGTDTQYF. CDR3 DNA sequence: TGTGCCAGCAGCGAAAGAGAGCCGGGAGGGGGCACAGATACGCAGTATTTT.

This clone appeared once. This sequence joins TRBV29-1 and TRBJ1-2; no reliable D call. CDR1 is SQVTM and CDR2 is ANQGSEA in the germline V gene. Trimming stripped 7 bases from V and 7 bases from J, with 13 bases between. The CDR3 is 11 residues long. This CDR3 is CSAHSTFGYTF. CDR3 in DNA: TGCAGCGCTCACAGTACGTTTGGCTACACCTTC.

The J gene is TRBJ1-4, the V gene TRBV6-6, with 8 bases aligning to TRBD1. The CDR3 is 14 residues long. Per the germline V gene, CDR1 is MNHNY and CDR2 is SVGAGI (reference sequence). V was pared by 8 bases and J by 7 bases, with 9 bases of the junction left unmatched. CDR3 residues: CASSDRGRSEKLFF. The CDR3 region has the DNA TGTGCCAGCTCCGACAGGGGTCGGAGTGAAAAACTGTTTTTT.

The J gene is TRBJ2-7, the V gene TRBV27; a weak D match, TRBD2 (6 bases). The germline V gene has CDR1 MNHEY and CDR2 SMNVEV (reference sequence). Trimming pared 7 bases from V and 3 bases from J, leaving 7 bases between. The length of the CDR3 is 11 residues. The CDR3 loop reads CASTEGYEQYF. The DNA for the CDR3 is TGTGCCAGCACGGAGGGCTACGAGCAGTACTTC.

The genes are TRBV5-1 and TRBJ2-5; 7 bases are shared with TRBD2. Looked up from germline, CDR1 is SGHRS and CDR2 is YFSETQ. Trimming cost V 0 bases and J 1 base; bases outside gene matches: 6. The CDR3 is made up of 16 amino acids. The CDR3 sequence is CASSLGQPGGQETQYF. The DNA of the CDR3 is TGCGCCAGCAGCTTGGGGCAGCCGGGGGGCCAAGAGACCCAGTACTTC.

This chain uses TRBV2 with TRBJ2-7; TRBD1 matches 10 bases. CDR1 SNHLY and CDR2 FYNNEI come from the germline V gene. V was pared by 4 bases and J by 2 bases, with 11 bases of the junction left unmatched. CDR3 length: 17 amino acids. Here the CDR3 DNA reads TGTGCCAGCAGTGTCCTCCCCGGCGGACAGGGGGCCTACGAGCAGTACTTC. Translated: CASSVLPGGQGAYEQYF. Filled out from reference TRBV2 and TRBJ2-7, the complete variable domain reads EPEVTQTPSHQVTQMGQEVILRCVPISNHLYFYWYRQILGQKVEFLVSFYNNEISEKSEIFDDQFSVERPDGSNFTLKIRSTKLEDSAMYFCASSVLPGGQGAYEQYFGPGTRLTVT.

CDR3 sequence reads: CASSRISGRRPEAFF. The CDR3 nucleotides read TGTGCCAGCAGTCGAATCTCAGGGCGGCGACCTGAAGCTTTCTTT. The rearrangement links TRBV27 to TRBJ1-1, with D perhaps TRBD1 (5 bases). V lost 5 bases, J lost 6 bases, and 19 bases lay in between. Germline V gene lookup returns CDR1 MNHEY and CDR2 SMNVEV (reference sequence). The length of the CDR3 is 15 residues.

The gene calls are TRBV15 and TRBJ2-7; a possible D gene is TRBD2 (6 bases). Germline V gene sequence: CDR1 LNHNV, CDR2 YYDKDF (reference sequence). Trimming shortened V by 0 bases and J by 7 bases, and 10 bases separated the two germline ends. The CDR3 length is 13 residues. CDR3 in amino acids: CATSRDPGGEQYF. The CDR3 coding sequence is TGTGCCACCAGCAGAGACCCTGGGGGGGAGCAGTACTTC.

The chain recombines TRBV7-2 with TRBJ2-7; TRBD1 matches 8 bases. The V gene's germline CDR1 is SGHTA and CDR2 FQGNSA. CDR3 length: 17 residues. The J segment lost 3 bases and the V segment lost 5 bases, leaving 15 bases of the junction unmatched. CDR3 sequence (DNA): TGTGCCAGCAGCCCTCGGGACAGGCAGGTTATTCTCTACGAGCAGTACTTC. Residues: CASSPRDRQVILYEQYF.

The chain joins TRBV11-2 to TRBJ1-4, with D possibly being TRBD1 (5 bases). The CDR3 sequence is 15 residues long. From germline, CDR1 is SGHAT and CDR2 FQNNGV. Trimming stripped 1 base from V and 4 bases from J, with 10 bases between. The CDR3 DNA is TGTGCCAGCAGCTTAGGGCCGGGACTTAATGAAAAACTGTTTTTT. Translated, it gives CASSLGPGLNEKLFF.

As concerns this clone: One end of the junction varies from germline; a read error may be responsible. The chain recombines TRBV7-6 with TRBJ2-2; 12 nucleotides line up with TRBD2. Germline V gives CDR1 SGHVS, CDR2 FNYEAQ. The CDR3 runs to 15 residues. The CDR3 DNA sequence: TGTGCCAGCAGCCCTAGCGGGGGGGCCACCAGGGAGCTGTTTTTT. It encodes CASSPSGGATRELFF.

The chain links TRBV2 to TRBJ2-5, with a tentative D call TRBD1 (6 bases). CDR1 is SNHLY and CDR2 is FYNNEI in the germline V gene. The CDR3 sequence is 13 residues long. The V gene lost 7 bases and the J gene lost 2 bases, with 11 bases spanning the gap. The CDR3 region is CASTDRLQETQYF. The CDR3 DNA is TGTGCCAGCACCGACAGGCTACAAGAGACCCAGTACTTC.

This chain connects TRBV7-2 to TRBJ2-1, with 11 bases identical to TRBD1. The CDR3 loop spans 15 amino acids. Germline assignment: CDR1 SGHTA and CDR2 FQGNSA. Trimming took 5 bases from V and 8 from J; bases not matched to a gene: 8. The CDR3, as DNA: TGTGCCAGCAGCGGTGGGACAGGGGGGAAGGATGAGCAGTTCTTC. Its translation: CASSGGTGGKDEQFF. Filled out from reference TRBV7-2 and TRBJ2-1, the complete variable domain reads GAGVSQSPSNKVTEKGKDVELRCDPISGHTALYWYRQSLGQGLEFLIYFQGNSAPDKSGLPSDRFSAERTGGSVSTLTIQRTQQEDSAVYLCASSGGTGGKDEQFFGPGTRLTVL.